This TCR beta chain emerged from a study of blood T cell repertoires in COVID-19. With 5 bases removed from V and 0 bases from J, the gap between germline ends came to 7 bases. CDR3 size: 13 residues. CDR1 is LNHDA, CDR2 SQIVND, per germline (reference sequence). Profiled with immunoSEQ multiplex PCR; TCRdb holds only in-frame clones, not every one. The data show under 150,000 clones, 80% to 90% seen once. The chain employs TRBV19 and TRBJ1-1; unclear D gene. The TCR sequence derives from a woman between 50 and 59 years old with acute or convalescent COVID-19. The sample consisted of peripheral blood. In DNA, the CDR3 is TGTGCCAGTAGTGATACAATGAACACTGAAGCTTTCTTT. Translating gives CASSDTMNTEAFF. The full variable domain, with the rest looked up from reference TRBV19 and TRBJ1-1, is DGGITQSPKYLFRKEGQNVTLSCEQNLNHDAMYWYRQDPGQGLRLIYYSQIVNDFQKGDIAEGYSVSREKKESFPLTVTSAQKNPTAFYLCASSDTMNTEAFFGQGTRLTVV.